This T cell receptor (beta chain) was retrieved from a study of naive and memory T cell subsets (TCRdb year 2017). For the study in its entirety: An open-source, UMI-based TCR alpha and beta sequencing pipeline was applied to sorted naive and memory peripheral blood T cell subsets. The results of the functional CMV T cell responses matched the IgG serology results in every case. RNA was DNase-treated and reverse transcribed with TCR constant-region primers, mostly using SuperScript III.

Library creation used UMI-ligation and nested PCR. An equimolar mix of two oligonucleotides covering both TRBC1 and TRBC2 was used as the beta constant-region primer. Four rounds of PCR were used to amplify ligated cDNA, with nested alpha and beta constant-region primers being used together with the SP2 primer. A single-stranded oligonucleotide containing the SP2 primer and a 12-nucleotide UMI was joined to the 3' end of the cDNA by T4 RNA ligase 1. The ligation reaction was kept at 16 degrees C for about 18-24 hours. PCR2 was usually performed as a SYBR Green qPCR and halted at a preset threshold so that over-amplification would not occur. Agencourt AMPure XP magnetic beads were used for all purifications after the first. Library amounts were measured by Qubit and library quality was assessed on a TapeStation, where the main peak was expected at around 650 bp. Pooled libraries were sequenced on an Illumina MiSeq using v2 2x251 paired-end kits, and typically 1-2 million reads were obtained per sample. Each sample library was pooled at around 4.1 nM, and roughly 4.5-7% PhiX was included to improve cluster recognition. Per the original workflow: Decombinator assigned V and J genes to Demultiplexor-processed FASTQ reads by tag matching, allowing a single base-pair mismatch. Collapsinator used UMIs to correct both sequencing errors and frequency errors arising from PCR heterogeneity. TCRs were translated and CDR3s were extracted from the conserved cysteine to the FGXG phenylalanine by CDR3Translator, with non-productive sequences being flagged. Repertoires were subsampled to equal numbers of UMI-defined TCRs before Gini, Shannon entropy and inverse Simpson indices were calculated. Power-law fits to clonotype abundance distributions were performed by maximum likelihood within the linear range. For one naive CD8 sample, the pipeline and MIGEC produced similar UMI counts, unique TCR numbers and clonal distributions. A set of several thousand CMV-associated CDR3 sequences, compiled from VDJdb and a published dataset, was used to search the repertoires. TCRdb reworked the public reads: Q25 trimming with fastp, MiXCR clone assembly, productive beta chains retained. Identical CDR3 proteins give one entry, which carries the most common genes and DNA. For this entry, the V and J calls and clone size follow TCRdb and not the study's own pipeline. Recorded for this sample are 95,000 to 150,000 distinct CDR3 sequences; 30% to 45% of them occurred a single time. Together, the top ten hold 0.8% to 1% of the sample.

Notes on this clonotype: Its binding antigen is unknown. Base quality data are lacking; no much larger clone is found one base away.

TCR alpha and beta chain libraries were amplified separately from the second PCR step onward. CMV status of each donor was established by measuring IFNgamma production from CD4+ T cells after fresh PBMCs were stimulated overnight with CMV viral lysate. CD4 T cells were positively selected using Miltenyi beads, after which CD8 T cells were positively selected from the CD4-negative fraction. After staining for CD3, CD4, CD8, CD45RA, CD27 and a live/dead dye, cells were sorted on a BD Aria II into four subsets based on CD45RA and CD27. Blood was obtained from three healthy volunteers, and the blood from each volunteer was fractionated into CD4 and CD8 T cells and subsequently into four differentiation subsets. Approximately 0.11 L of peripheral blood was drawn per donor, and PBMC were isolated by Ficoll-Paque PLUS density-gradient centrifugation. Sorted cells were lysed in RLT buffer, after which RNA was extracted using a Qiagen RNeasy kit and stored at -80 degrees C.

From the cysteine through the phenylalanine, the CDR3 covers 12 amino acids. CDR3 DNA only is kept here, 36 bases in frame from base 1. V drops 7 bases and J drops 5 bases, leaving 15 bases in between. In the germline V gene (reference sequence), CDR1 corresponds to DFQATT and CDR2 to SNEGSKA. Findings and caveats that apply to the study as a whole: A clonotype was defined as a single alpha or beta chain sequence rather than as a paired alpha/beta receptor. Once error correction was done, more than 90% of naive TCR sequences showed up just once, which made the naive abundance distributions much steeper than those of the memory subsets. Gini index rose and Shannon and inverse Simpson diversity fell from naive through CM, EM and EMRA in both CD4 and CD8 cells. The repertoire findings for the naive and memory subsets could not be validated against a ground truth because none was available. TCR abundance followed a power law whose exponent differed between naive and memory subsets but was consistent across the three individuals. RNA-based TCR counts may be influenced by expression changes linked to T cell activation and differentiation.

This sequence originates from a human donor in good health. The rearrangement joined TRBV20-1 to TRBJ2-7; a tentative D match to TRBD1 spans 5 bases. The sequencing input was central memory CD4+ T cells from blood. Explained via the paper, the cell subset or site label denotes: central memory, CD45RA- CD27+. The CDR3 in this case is CSVRGRAHEQYF. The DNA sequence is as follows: TGCAGTGTTAGGGGAAGGGCTCACGAGCAGTACTTC.